This TCR beta chain came from a study of blood T cell repertoires in COVID-19. Study as a whole: Donors in the United States, Italy and Spain gave samples during acute or convalescent COVID-19.

Sequenced by immunoSEQ multiplex PCR; TCRdb stores in-frame clones only, minus some. The sample lists more than 300,000 clones, 80% to 90% occurring once. Trimming cost V 4 bases and J 3 bases; bases outside gene matches: 8. CDR1 is GTSNPN and CDR2 is SVGIG in the germline V gene (reference sequence). The CDR3 has 14 amino acids. The sample comprised PBMCs or T cells enriched from blood (not recorded which). This chain connects TRBV30 to TRBJ1-1, with 7 bases identical to TRBD1. The receptor's source is a man aged 25-40 years who had recovered from COVID-19. The CDR3 protein is CAWTRGQRDTEAFF. For the CDR3, the DNA is TGTGCCTGGACTAGGGGGCAACGGGACACTGAAGCTTTCTTT.